This entry lists 5 T cell receptor beta chains sequenced from one sample in a study of OX40 agonist ivuxolimab in advanced cancers. TCRdb keeps only in-frame clones here, not all; method: immunoSEQ multiplex PCR. The data hold 100,000 or so clones, with about 86% observed a single time. The specimen was CD4+ or CD8+ T cells sorted from blood, collected in a trial of the OX40 agonist ivuxolimab. Receptors originate from an adult with an advanced solid tumor such as melanoma, head and neck, liver or kidney cancer.

The CDR3: CASSKGGRTEAFF. The CDR3 DNA is TGTGCCAGTAGTAAGGGGGGCAGAACTGAAGCTTTCTTT. This chain uses TRBV19 with TRBJ1-1; D is perhaps TRBD1 (6 bases). The CDR3 has 13 residues. Germline values: CDR1 LNHDA, CDR2 SQIVND (reference sequence). Deletions cut 4 bases from V and 5 bases from J, with 11 bases between.

The J gene is TRBJ2-7, the V gene TRBV2; 7 positions match TRBD2. Germline CDR1 and CDR2: SNHLY and FYNNEI. The CDR3 spans 13 residues. Trimming cost V 7 bases and J 4 bases; bases outside gene matches: 7. CDR3 sequence: CASKNLGGYEQYF. The CDR3 DNA sequence: TGTGCCAGCAAGAACCTCGGGGGGTACGAGCAGTACTTC.

The chain is built from TRBV2 and TRBJ1-2; 9 nucleotides line up with TRBD1. The V gene's germline CDR1 is SNHLY and CDR2 FYNNEI. The CDR3 totals 16 residues. V shed 7 bases and J 0 bases; nucleotides not matched to a gene: 9. The CDR3 nucleotides are TGTGCCAGCAACAGAGAGGACAGGGGAGCTAACTATGGCTACACCTTC. Protein sequence: CASNREDRGANYGYTF.

The chain uses TRBV6-1 and TRBJ2-2; D remains unclear. V was shortened by 10 bases and J by 1 base, with 13 bases between the two germline ends. Germline V lookup: CDR1 MNHNS, CDR2 SASEGT. The CDR3 is 14 residues long. CDR3 in amino acids: CANMGSVNTGELFF. The CDR3 region has the DNA TGTGCCAACATGGGCTCAGTGAACACCGGGGAGCTGTTTTTT.

The rearrangement joins TRBV21-1 to TRBJ1-5. TRBV21-1 is tagged as a pseudogene. The CDR3 runs to 11 residues. CDR3 region: CASPVHQPQHF. CDR3 DNA sequence: TGTGCCAGCCCCGTCCATCAGCCCCAGCATTTT.